Listed below are T cell receptor beta chains from one sample, sequenced in a study of molecular identifiers for immune sequencing clone quantification. MiXCR, applied by TCRdb to the PCR reads, yields one record per CDR3 protein. Here the sample spans around 480,000 distinct CDR3 sequences, over 20% being singletons. The material sequenced was naive CD8+ T cells from blood, with Jurkat cell RNA spiked in. The receptors derive from a human donor in good health. Some libraries in this study had Jurkat cell RNA spiked in. CDR3s include the opening cysteine and the closing phenylalanine or tryptophan. Each record gives: D gene, J gene, V gene, clone size, CDR3 protein, CDR3 DNA. A D gene is named only where the DNA matches it firmly. Clone sizes are given selectively: once, few, many, or a class where the clone is expanded.

>NA|TRBJ2-3|TRBV12-3/TRBV12-4|many
CASSSGAGLSGLSSTDTQYF
TGTGCCAGCAGTAGTGGGGCCGGACTCTCGGGCCTCAGTAGCACAGATACGCAGTATTTT
>TRBD2|TRBJ2-3|TRBV20-1|NA
CSARTSGGPSTDTQYF
TGCAGTGCTAGGACTAGCGGGGGCCCTAGCACAGATACGCAGTATTTT
>NA|TRBJ2-3|TRBV2|NA
CASSEYVYDTDTQYF
TGTGCCAGCAGTGAATATGTTTACGACACAGATACGCAGTATTTT
>TRBD2|TRBJ2-3|TRBV7-9|few
CASSHAPGLDIVTQYF
TGTGCCAGCAGCCACGCTCCGGGACTAGATATTGTTACGCAGTATTTT
>NA|TRBJ2-7|TRBV29-1|few
CSVEDRVAGPSEQYF
TGCAGCGTTGAAGATCGTGTCGCGGGTCCCTCCGAGCAGTACTTC
>NA|TRBJ1-4|TRBV10-2|NA
CASSEGPSGDEKLFF
TGCGCCAGCAGTGAGGGACCTTCGGGTGATGAAAAACTGTTTTTT
>TRBD2|TRBJ2-7|TRBV3-1|many
CASSHGPGGSYEQYF
TGTGCCAGCAGCCACGGTCCGGGAGGTTCCTACGAGCAGTACTTC
>NA|TRBJ1-2|TRBV13|NA
CASSFYNYGYTF
TGTGCCAGCAGCTTTTATAACTATGGCTACACCTTC
>TRBD1|TRBJ2-3|TRBV4-3|NA
CASSQDRGRSDTQYF
TGCGCCAGCAGCCAAGACAGGGGGCGGTCAGATACGCAGTATTTT
>TRBD1|TRBJ1-1|TRBV19|NA
CASNWGEGAPNTEAFF
TGTGCCAGTAATTGGGGGGAGGGGGCCCCGAACACTGAAGCTTTCTTT
>NA|TRBJ2-3|TRBV7-9|many
CASSFSTDTQYF
TGTGCCAGCAGCTTCAGCACAGATACGCAGTATTTT
>TRBD1|TRBJ1-1|TRBV9|many
CASSKGTGNTEAFF
TGTGCCAGCAGCAAAGGGACAGGGAACACTGAAGCTTTCTTT
>NA|TRBJ2-2|TRBV18|many
CASSPPGNLRTGELFF
TGTGCCAGCTCACCCCCCGGGAACCTCAGGACCGGGGAGCTGTTTTTT
>NA|TRBJ1-1|TRBV4-3|NA
CASSQGVEREYTEAFF
TGCGCCAGCAGCCAAGGGGTCGAAAGGGAGTACACTGAAGCTTTCTTT
>NA|TRBJ2-7|TRBV12-3/TRBV12-4|many
CASSPPGRVYEQYF
TGTGCCAGCAGTCCTCCGGGACGAGTGTACGAGCAGTACTTC
>TRBD1|TRBJ2-3|TRBV4-3|few
CASSQDRTGPRRDTQYF
TGCGCCAGCAGCCAAGACCGGACAGGGCCCCGGAGGGATACGCAGTATTTT
>TRBD1|TRBJ2-7|TRBV7-9|many
CASSPPSTGGTEQYF
TGTGCCAGCAGCCCTCCCTCGACAGGGGGCACCGAGCAGTACTTC
>TRBD1|TRBJ2-1|TRBV19|NA
CASSISFSDRGSYNEQFF
TGTGCCAGTAGTATCTCCTTCTCAGACAGGGGGTCCTACAATGAGCAGTTCTTC
>NA|TRBJ1-4|TRBV28|many
CASSRQDEKLFF
TGTGCCAGCAGCCGACAGGATGAAAAACTGTTTTTT
>TRBD2|TRBJ2-3|TRBV6-6|many
CASSYSYAGGQHTQYF
TGTGCCAGCAGTTACTCGTACGCGGGGGGGCAACATACGCAGTATTTT
>NA|TRBJ1-1|TRBV6-5|many
CASSYSLVTEAFF
TGTGCCAGCAGTTACTCCCTAGTAACTGAAGCTTTCTTT
>TRBD2|TRBJ2-3|TRBV30|many
CASTSREGTDTQYF
TGTGCCTCAACTAGCCGGGAGGGCACAGATACGCAGTATTTT
>NA|TRBJ2-2|TRBV7-7|NA
CASSHIERLAERKNTGELFF
TGTGCCAGCAGCCATATCGAGCGGCTGGCAGAGAGAAAGAACACCGGGGAGCTGTTTTTT
>TRBD2|TRBJ2-1|TRBV12-3/TRBV12-4|NA
CASSQTRRGYNEQFF
TGTGCCAGCAGCCAAACCAGGCGGGGGTACAATGAGCAGTTCTTC
>NA|TRBJ2-3|TRBV5-6|many
CASSGLEATDTQYF
TGTGCCAGCAGCGGCTTAGAGGCCACAGATACGCAGTATTTT
>TRBD1|TRBJ2-1|TRBV11-2|NA
CASSPGTGNNEQFF
TGTGCCAGCAGCCCCGGGACAGGGAACAATGAGCAGTTCTTC
>NA|TRBJ2-7|TRBV12-5|NA
CASGLVKPTYEQYF
TGTGCTAGTGGTTTGGTCAAACCCACGTACGAGCAGTACTTC
>NA|TRBJ1-2|TRBV30|NA
CAWKPTGGDRSYGYTF
TGTGCCTGGAAGCCCACTGGGGGGGATCGTTCCTATGGCTACACCTTC
>NA|TRBJ2-7|TRBV6-2/TRBV6-3|NA
CASSVLAPLAGREQYF
TGTGCCAGCAGCGTACTCGCCCCCTTGGCGGGGAGGGAGCAGTACTTC
>NA|TRBJ2-5|TRBV9|NA
CAGSVVQEGTQYF
TGTGCCGGCAGCGTAGTCCAGGAGGGGACCCAGTACTTC
>NA|TRBJ1-5|TRBV27|few
CASSLQGPSNQPQHF
TGTGCCAGCAGTTTACAGGGGCCTAGCAATCAGCCCCAGCATTTT
>TRBD1|TRBJ1-2|TRBV28|few
CASSLRDSYGYTF
TGTGCCAGCAGTTTACGGGACAGCTATGGCTACACCTTC
>TRBD2|TRBJ2-1|TRBV24-1|NA
CATSEDGGGNEQFF
TGTGCCACCAGTGAGGACGGGGGGGGCAATGAGCAGTTCTTC
>NA|TRBJ2-2|TRBV29-1|many
CSVRARGELFF
TGCAGCGTCCGCGCTCGCGGGGAGCTGTTTTTT
>NA|TRBJ1-1|TRBV7-8|NA
CASSQLGLMNTEAFF
TGTGCCAGCAGCCAATTGGGTCTCATGAACACTGAAGCTTTCTTT
>NA|TRBJ2-2|TRBV4-1|many
CASSRRPGFSGELFF
TGCGCCAGCAGCAGACGCCCAGGGTTTAGCGGGGAGCTGTTTTTT
>NA|TRBJ2-7|TRBV27|NA
CASSLAAGAYEQYF
TGTGCCAGCAGTTTAGCGGCAGGGGCCTACGAGCAGTACTTC
>TRBD1|TRBJ1-1|TRBV7-6|many
CASSSSLGTGLNTEAFF
TGTGCCAGCAGCTCCAGTCTAGGGACAGGTCTGAACACTGAAGCTTTCTTT
>NA|TRBJ1-1|TRBV9|few
CASSVGQRGTEAFF
TGTGCCAGCAGCGTAGGGCAGCGGGGCACTGAAGCTTTCTTT
>TRBD1|TRBJ2-7|TRBV20-1|NA
CSASGGTGVNEQYF
TGCAGTGCTAGTGGGGGGACAGGGGTCAACGAGCAGTACTTC